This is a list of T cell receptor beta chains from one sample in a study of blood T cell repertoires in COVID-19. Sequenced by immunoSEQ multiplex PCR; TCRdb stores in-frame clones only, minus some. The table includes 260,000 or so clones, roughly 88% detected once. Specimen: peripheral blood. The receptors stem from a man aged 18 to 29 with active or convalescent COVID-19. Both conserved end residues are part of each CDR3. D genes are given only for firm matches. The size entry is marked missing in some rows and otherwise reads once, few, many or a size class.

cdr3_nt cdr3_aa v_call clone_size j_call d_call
TGCGCCAGCACCGGACAGGGCAATTCACCCCTCCACTTT CASTGQGNSPLHF TRBV5-1 - TRBJ1-6 TRBD1
TGTGCCAGCAGCTTAAAGAGTAGCGGCTACACCTTC CASSLKSSGYTF TRBV7-8 - TRBJ1-2 -
TGTGCCAGCAGCCTCGGGGGGACGAGCAATCAGCCCCAGCATTTT CASSLGGTSNQPQHF TRBV6-2/TRBV6-3 - TRBJ1-5 -
TGTGCCAGCAGTCCGGGGGGTTGGCCGTTTACCTACGAGCAGTACTTC CASSPGGWPFTYEQYF TRBV28 - TRBJ2-7 TRBD2
TGTGCCAGTACTACAGGGGGTTTTCGTCAGCCCCAGCATTTT CASTTGGFRQPQHF TRBV19 - TRBJ1-5 TRBD1
TGTGCCAGCAGTATTAGCGGGGGGGCCACAGATACGCAGTATTTT CASSISGGATDTQYF TRBV6-4 many TRBJ2-3 TRBD2
TGTGCCAGTAGGACAGGGGCTGGAAACACCATATATTTT CASRTGAGNTIYF TRBV12-3/TRBV12-4 - TRBJ1-3 TRBD1
TGTGCCAGCAGCCCCCAGGCTTATAATTCACCCCTCCACTTT CASSPQAYNSPLHF TRBV3-1/TRBV3-2 few TRBJ1-6 -
TGCGCCAGCAGCCAAGGGGCGGGGGACAACACTGAAGCTTTCTTT CASSQGAGDNTEAFF TRBV4-3 - TRBJ1-1 -
TGTGCCAGTAGTACACGGACAGGGGCAAACCTGGGCAATCAGCCCCAGCATTTT CASSTRTGANLGNQPQHF TRBV19 - TRBJ1-5 TRBD1
TGTGCCAGCAGTTACGAGGCAGAGAATTCACCCCTCCACTTT CASSYEAENSPLHF TRBV6-2/TRBV6-3 few TRBJ1-6 -
TGTGCCAGCAGTGAGATCGGGGGACGGGCACCCCTCCACTTT CASSEIGGRAPLHF TRBV6-4 - TRBJ1-6 -
TGCGCCAGCAGCCAGGAGGCCTGGCCTAACTCCTACGAGCAGTACTTC CASSQEAWPNSYEQYF TRBV4-1 - TRBJ2-7 -
TGTGCCAGCTCACCACCAGGGGCGAACACTGAAGCTTTCTTT CASSPPGANTEAFF TRBV18 - TRBJ1-1 -
TGTGCCAGTACTTTGGGAGGGGGGAACACTGAAGCTTTCTTT CASTLGGGNTEAFF TRBV19 - TRBJ1-1 -
TGTGCCAGCAGCCAAGCCTCTAGCGGGGGGGTCTATACGCAGTATTTT CASSQASSGGVYTQYF TRBV11-2 - TRBJ2-3 TRBD2
TGCAGTGCTCTGGACAGCAATTCCTTC CSALDSNSF TRBV20-1 - TRBJ2-7 -
TGCGCCAGCAGCGGGGCCGGATCCGGGGAGCTGTTTTTT CASSGAGSGELFF TRBV5-1 - TRBJ2-2 -
TGTGCCAGTAGTATCCGGGTTACAGGGGTTCAGCCCCAGCATTTT CASSIRVTGVQPQHF TRBV19 - TRBJ1-5 TRBD1
TGTGCCAGCAGCTTAGGGCGGGGGGACACCGGGGAGCTGTTTTTT CASSLGRGDTGELFF TRBV7-2 once TRBJ2-2 TRBD2
TGTGCCAGCACCCCAGGACAGTTGTCTTCCCTCACCTTC CASTPGQLSSLTF TRBV7-3 few TRBJ1-2 -
TGTGCCAGCAGCGTAGCTTCGAGGGGGTGGAGCACAGATACGCAGTATTTT CASSVASRGWSTDTQYF TRBV9 once TRBJ2-3 -
TGTGCCATCAGTGACCAGGGGGTTGGCTACACCTTC CAISDQGVGYTF TRBV10-3 few TRBJ1-2 TRBD1
TGCGCCAGCAGCGAGCGGGACGGAGACTATGGCTACACCTTC CASSERDGDYGYTF TRBV5-1 once TRBJ1-2 -
TGTGCCAGCAGTGAAGCGACAAGGCATAGGCCTGAAGCTTTCTTT CASSEATRHRPEAFF TRBV6-1 few TRBJ1-1 -
TGTGCTAGTGGTTCAGCGACTAGCGGAAACACCGGGGAGCTGTTTTTT CASGSATSGNTGELFF TRBV12-5 once TRBJ2-2 TRBD2
TGTGCTAGTGCCTCCAGGACAGGGGAGTTAGCCAAAAACATTCAGTACTTC CASASRTGELAKNIQYF TRBV12-5 - TRBJ2-4 TRBD1
TGTGCCAGCAGCTCCTCAGGGATGACTAATGAAAAACTGTTTTTT CASSSSGMTNEKLFF TRBV7-6 - TRBJ1-4 -
TGTGCCAGCAGGGGACAGACGGGGACTGAAGCTTTCTTT CASRGQTGTEAFF TRBV6-6 - TRBJ1-1 TRBD1
TGTGCCAGCAGCTTAGGATCAGGCCCTTACGAGCAGTACTTC CASSLGSGPYEQYF TRBV11-2 - TRBJ2-7 -
TGTGCCAGCAGTTACTCGACAGGACAGACAGCAACTAATGAAAAACTGTTTTTT CASSYSTGQTATNEKLFF TRBV6-2/TRBV6-3 - TRBJ1-4 -
TGTGCCAGCAGCTTGTACCAGGGGGGTCAGCCCCAGCATTTT CASSLYQGGQPQHF TRBV5-8 - TRBJ1-5 TRBD1
TGTGCCAGCAGCTTAGAAGGGCGCAGGGGATCCAATCAGCCCCAGCATTTT CASSLEGRRGSNQPQHF TRBV7-2 - TRBJ1-5 -
TGTGCCTGGAGGGGAGGGTGGGGAAACCGATCGACAGATACGCAGTATTTT CAWRGGWGNRSTDTQYF TRBV30 once TRBJ2-3 TRBD2
TGTGCCAGCACCCCCCGGGGAGGGATAGCCAAAAACATTCAGTACTTC CASTPRGGIAKNIQYF TRBV6-6 - TRBJ2-4 TRBD2
TGCGCCAGCAGCTTGGTGGGGACAGGGGGCCGAAGCTCCTACGAGCAGTACTTC CASSLVGTGGRSSYEQYF TRBV5-1 - TRBJ2-7 TRBD1